Sequencing of this TCR beta chain was carried out in a study of shared clonotypes between healthy human individuals. Roughly 200 ng DNA, about 30,000 T cell genomes, went into each sorted-subset replicate PCR. Original processing notes: Filtering differed for immunoSEQ, which gave only junction sequences without quality scores. Assay: immunoSEQ multiplex PCR; the TCRdb copy retains only in-frame clones and omits some. That table is the source of V, J and clone size, and D and trimming were worked out from the DNA. The table includes over a million clones, around four fifths detected once. CD45RA-negative memory and CD45RA+ naive subsets were split from the CD4+ cells. About this clone: Antigen: not known.

Whole-study findings and limits: Richness estimates generally favored naive over memory subsets.

The sequence was obtained from a man aged 18 to 29 in good health. Sequencing was performed on memory CD4+ T cells sorted from blood. Noted subset: CD45RA-negative fraction.

The DNA for the CDR3 is TGTGCCAGCAGCCAAGGAGGGTCCCAGTACTTC. This translates into CASSQGGSQYF. This chain uses TRBV14 with TRBJ2-5, with D tentatively TRBD2 (5 bases). The V and J ends lost 1 base and 9 bases respectively, with 6 bases between them. The CDR3 contains 11 residues. Per the germline V gene, CDR1 is SGHDN and CDR2 is FVKESK.